This T cell receptor beta chain is drawn from a study of blood T cell repertoires in COVID-19. Trimming cost V 6 bases and J 3 bases; bases outside gene matches: 6. Germline V gene lookup returns CDR1 KGHDR and CDR2 SFDVKD. This CDR3 contains 14 residues. Using immunoSEQ multiplex PCR, the repertoire was profiled, and TCRdb retains in-frame clones only, with some absent. The sample contains approximately 400,000 clones, 88% of which appear only once. Patients in Seattle were enrolled during active infection, then followed longitudinally. The sample taken for sequencing was peripheral blood. This receptor was obtained from a woman aged 50 to 65 with COVID-19, enrolled during active disease. The chain employs TRBV24-1 and TRBJ2-5; TRBD2 aligns across 7 bases. This CDR3 reads CATSFSGGEETQYF. CDR3 bases: TGTGCCACCAGTTTCTCTGGGGGGGAAGAGACCCAGTACTTC.